This T cell receptor beta chain was sequenced during a study of prognosis after radiotherapy for stage I lung cancer. TCR beta CDR3 was amplified from genomic DNA by two-round multiplex PCR. Round one of PCR was performed, and it used primers specific to each TRBV and TRBJ gene. MiXCR was run by TCRdb on the multiplex PCR reads, yielding one entry per CDR3 protein. The sample carries approximately 10,000 distinct CDR3 sequences, under 45% recorded once. CDR3 size: 15 residues. V lost 8 bases, J lost 3 bases, and 14 bases lay in between. The V gene's germline CDR1 is LNHDA and CDR2 SQIVND (reference sequence).

The material was PBMCs, obtained before or after stereotactic body radiation therapy (not recorded which). The clonotype comes from a donor aged 50 or older with non-small cell lung cancer. V gene TRBV19 combines with J gene TRBJ2-6; D is possibly TRBD2 (6 bases). The CDR3 nucleotides read TGTGCCAGTCATCGGTGGGGGGTTGGGGCCAACGTCCTGACTTTC. This encodes CASHRWGVGANVLTF.